The present entry profiles one TCR beta chain with its context. Its specificity is not known. Unique molecular identifier tags were affixed to discrete cDNA molecules. A single record per CDR3 protein comes from TCRdb applying MiXCR to the 5' RACE reads. This table has more than 50,000 distinct CDR3 sequences, 5.5% to 6.5% appearing once. These data are taken from a study of early T cells in non-severe SARS-CoV-2 infection. Study-level information: Bulk RNA isolated from unsorted whole blood underwent sequencing; chains were not paired.

Overall study results and limits: Lookups in VDJdb leaned toward anti-spike CD8 responses and missed private and CD4 specificities.

V lost 1 base to trimming and J lost 4 bases, with 7 bases between them. There are 13 residues in the CDR3. This TCR came from an adult who was a healthcare worker with PCR-confirmed SARS-CoV-2 infection or an uninfected control (not recorded which). This chain links TRBV12-3 or TRBV12-4 with TRBJ1-2; D uncertain. Sequencing was done on a sample of whole blood. The DNA for the CDR3 is TGTGCCAGCAGTTTAGGGCGGACCTATGGCTACACCTTC. It specifies CASSLGRTYGYTF.